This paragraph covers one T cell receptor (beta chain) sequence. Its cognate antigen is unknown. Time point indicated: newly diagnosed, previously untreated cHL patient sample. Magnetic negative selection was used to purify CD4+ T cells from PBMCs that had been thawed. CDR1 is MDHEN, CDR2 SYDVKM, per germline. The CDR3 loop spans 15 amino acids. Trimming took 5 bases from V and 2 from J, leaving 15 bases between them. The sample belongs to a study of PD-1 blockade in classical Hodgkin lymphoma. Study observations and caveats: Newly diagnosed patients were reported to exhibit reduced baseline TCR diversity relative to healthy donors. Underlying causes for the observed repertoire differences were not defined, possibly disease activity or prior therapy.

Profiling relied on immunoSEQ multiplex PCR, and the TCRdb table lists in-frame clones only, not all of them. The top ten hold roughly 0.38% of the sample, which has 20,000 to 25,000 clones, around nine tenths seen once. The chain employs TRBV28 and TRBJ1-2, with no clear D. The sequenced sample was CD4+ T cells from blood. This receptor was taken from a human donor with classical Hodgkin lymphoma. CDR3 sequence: CASSPWVNENYGYTF. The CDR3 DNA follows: TGTGCCAGCAGTCCGTGGGTTAACGAAAACTATGGCTACACCTTC.